The clone carrying this TCR beta chain was picked up a small number of times. The data were taken from a study of T-cell reconstitution after alpha-beta-depleted transplantation in children. During its preparation, the TCRbeta library received unique molecular identifiers. MiXCR was run by TCRdb on the PCR reads, yielding one entry per CDR3 protein. The table shows some 300,000 distinct CDR3 sequences, with 9% to 12% occurring only once. CDR3 size: 14 residues. The germline CDR1 and CDR2 sequences are SGDLS and YYNGEE. V dropped 0 bases and J dropped 3; count of bases not matched to a gene: 0. The receptor was derived from a human donor who donated a stem cell graft to a child with acute lymphoblastic leukemia. The chain links TRBV9 to TRBJ2-7, with 10 bases matching TRBD1. Here the sequenced sample was PBMCs from the stem cell graft donor, taken from the stem cell graft. The CDR3 DNA sequence: TGTGCCAGCAGCGTAGGGGACAGGGGCTACGAGCAGTACTTC. Its protein product is CASSVGDRGYEQYF.